What follows describes a single T cell receptor (beta chain). Its antigen is currently unknown. This specimen belongs to a study of cytomegalovirus exposure and HLA in healthy donors. Regarding the study as a whole: Compared with the roughly 700-donor mean, an Asian-associated ancestry cluster reportedly had fewer N-insertions, according to a later analysis. Later analysis placed DRB1 highest and HLA-C lowest in TCR association rates, which differed by HLA locus. Later work associated 16,951 TCR beta sequences with HLA alleles at 0.05 false discovery rate. Later work found most CMV-associated TCR beta chains apparently HLA-restricted.

PCR used 60 Vbeta primers and 13 Jbeta primers. TCRdb's copy holds only in-frame clones and misses some; the assay was immunoSEQ multiplex PCR. This sample has fewer than 110,000 clones, with around 73% found just once. Germline assignment: CDR1 MGHRA and CDR2 YSYEKL. V lost 9 bases and J lost 8; bases outside the gene matches: 6. The CDR3 runs 13 residues. Input material: PBMCs. This chain links TRBV4-1 with TRBJ1-4; 10 bases match TRBD1. This TCR was recovered from a young man in good health and CMV-seronegative. CDR3 nucleotide sequence: TGCGCCAGTGAGGGGACAGGGGAAGAAAAACTGTTTTTT. As protein: CASEGTGEEKLFF.